This TCR beta chain was captured in a study of blood T cell repertoires in COVID-19. The wider study: The cDNA or gDNA used as material had been derived from T cells, B-cell-depleted T cells, or PBMCs.

The CDR3 sequence is 15 residues long. Participants spanned ages about 18 to 100 years and resided in around 25 US areas. Cohort 3 recovered donors had two negative PCRs, clearance, or symptom resolution. As originally analysed: Estimated nucleated cell counts came from reference gene primer amplification. The assay was immunoSEQ multiplex PCR, and TCRdb's table has in-frame clones only and misses some. D and trimming were read from the DNA, whereas the V and J calls and clone size are those reported in that table. The sample lists approximately 400,000 clones, roughly four fifths occurring once. This TCR came from a woman in her forties or fifties who had recovered from COVID-19. V usage is TRBV21-1 and J usage is TRBJ2-7; TRBD2, the table's D call, was not compared with the DNA. TRBV21-1 is an annotated pseudogene. Sequencing was carried out using PBMCs or T cells enriched from blood (not recorded which). The CDR3 region is CASSPGTANSYEQYF. CDR3 bases: TGTGCCAGCAGCCCCGGGACTGCGAACTCCTACGAGCAGTACTTC.